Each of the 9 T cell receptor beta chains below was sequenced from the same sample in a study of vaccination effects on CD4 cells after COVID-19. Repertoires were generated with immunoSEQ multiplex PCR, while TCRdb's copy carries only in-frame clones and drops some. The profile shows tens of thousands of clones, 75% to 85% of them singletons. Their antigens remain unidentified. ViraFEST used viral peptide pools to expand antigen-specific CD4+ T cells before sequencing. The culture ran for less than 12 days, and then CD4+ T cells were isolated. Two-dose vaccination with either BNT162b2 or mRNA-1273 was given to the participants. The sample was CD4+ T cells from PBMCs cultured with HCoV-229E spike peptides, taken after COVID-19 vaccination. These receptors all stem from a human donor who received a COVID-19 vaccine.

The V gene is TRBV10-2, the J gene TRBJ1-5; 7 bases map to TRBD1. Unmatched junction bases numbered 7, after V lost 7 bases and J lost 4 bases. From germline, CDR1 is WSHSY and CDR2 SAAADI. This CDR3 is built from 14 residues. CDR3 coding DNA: TGCGCCAGCAATCCGACAGGGAGAAATCAGCCCCAGCATTTT. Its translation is CASNPTGRNQPQHF.

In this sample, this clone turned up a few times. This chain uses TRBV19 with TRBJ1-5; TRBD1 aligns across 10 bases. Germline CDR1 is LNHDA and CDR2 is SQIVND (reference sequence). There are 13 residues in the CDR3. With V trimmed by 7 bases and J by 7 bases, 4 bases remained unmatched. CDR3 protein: CASNRDRGQPQHF. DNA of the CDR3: TGTGCCAGTAACCGGGACAGGGGCCAGCCCCAGCATTTT.

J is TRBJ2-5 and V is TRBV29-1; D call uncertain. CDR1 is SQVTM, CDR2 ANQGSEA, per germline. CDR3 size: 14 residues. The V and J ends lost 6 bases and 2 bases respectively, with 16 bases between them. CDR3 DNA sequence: TGCAGCGTCGTTGAACCGGGCCGACAAGAGACCCAGTACTTC. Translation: CSVVEPGRQETQYF.

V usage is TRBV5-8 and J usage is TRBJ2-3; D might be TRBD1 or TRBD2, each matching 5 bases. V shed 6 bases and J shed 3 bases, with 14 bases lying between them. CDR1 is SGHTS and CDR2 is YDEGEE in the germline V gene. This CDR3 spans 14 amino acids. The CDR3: CASTRGVGTDTQYF. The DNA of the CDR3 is TGTGCCAGCACTCGGGGCGTCGGGACAGATACGCAGTATTTT.

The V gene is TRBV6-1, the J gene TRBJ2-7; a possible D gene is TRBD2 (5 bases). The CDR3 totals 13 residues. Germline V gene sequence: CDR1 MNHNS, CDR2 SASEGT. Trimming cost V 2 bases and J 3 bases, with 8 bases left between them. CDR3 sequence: CASSELGVYEQYV. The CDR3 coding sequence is TGTGCCAGCAGTGAACTCGGGGTCTACGAGCAGTACGTC.

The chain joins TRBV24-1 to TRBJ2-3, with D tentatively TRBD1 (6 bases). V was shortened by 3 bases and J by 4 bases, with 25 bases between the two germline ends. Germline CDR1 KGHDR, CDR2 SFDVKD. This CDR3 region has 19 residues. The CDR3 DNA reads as TGTGCCACCAGTGATCCCGGGGATTACGGCAGGGGATTGCCAGATACGCAGTATTTT. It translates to CATSDPGDYGRGLPDTQYF.

The CDR3, as DNA: TGCGCCAGCAGTGAGCTCGGGGCAGAAACAGATACGCAGTATTTT. It codes for CASSELGAETDTQYF. The V call is TRBV10-1, the J call TRBJ2-3; D could derive from TRBD1 or TRBD2 (5 bases each). V lost 2 bases to trimming and J lost 3 bases, with 12 bases between them. The CDR3 contains 15 residues. Germline CDR1 is WNHNN and CDR2 is SYGVQD (reference sequence).

The CDR3 nucleotides read TGTGCCAGCAGTTACTCGATGGGATCCGGTTCTGGCTACACCTTC. Its protein is CASSYSMGSGSGYTF. The J gene is TRBJ1-2, the V gene TRBV6-5; D is undetermined. Looked up from germline, CDR1 is MNHEY and CDR2 is SVGAGI. V was clipped by 0 bases and J by 7 bases, with 15 bases between them. This CDR3 contains 15 residues.

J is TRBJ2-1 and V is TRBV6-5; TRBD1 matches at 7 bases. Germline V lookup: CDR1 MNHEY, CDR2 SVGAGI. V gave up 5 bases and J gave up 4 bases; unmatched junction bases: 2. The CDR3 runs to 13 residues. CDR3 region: CASSRQGYNEQFF. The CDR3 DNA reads TGTGCCAGCAGTCGACAGGGATACAATGAGCAGTTCTTC.